Following are 17 T cell receptor beta chains from one sample sequenced in a study of blood T cell repertoires in COVID-19. Repertoires were generated with immunoSEQ multiplex PCR, while TCRdb's copy carries only in-frame clones and drops some. The table has 130,000 or so clones, about four fifths seen once; the top ten hold over 15%. Sequencing used PBMCs or T cells enriched from blood (not recorded which). The receptors come from a man aged 25-45 years who had recovered from COVID-19.

This clone was seen more than once but under ten times. The chain links TRBV3-1 (or the pseudogene TRBV3-2) to TRBJ1-2; D unresolved. Germline V lookup: CDR1 LGHDT, CDR2 YNNKEL (reference sequence). V shed 2 bases and J shed 7 bases, with 11 bases lying between them. CDR3 size: 13 residues. CDR3 nucleotides: TGTGCCAGCAGCCAATTCGTAGCTAGTGGCTACACCTTC. This sequence encodes CASSQFVASGYTF.

In its sample, this clone was seen once. J is TRBJ1-5 and V is TRBV7-9; tentatively, D is TRBD1 (6 bases). Germline V gene sequence: CDR1 SEHNR, CDR2 FQNEAQ (reference sequence). The V gene lost 6 bases and the J gene lost 7 bases, with 16 bases spanning the gap. The CDR3 consists of 14 residues. The DNA for the CDR3 is TGTGCCAGCAGTCTACAGGGATCGGGCCAGCCCCAGCATTTT. This codes for CASSLQGSGQPQHF. The full variable domain, rest sourced from reference TRBV7-9 and TRBJ1-5, is DTGVSQNPRHKITKRGQNVTFRCDPISEHNRLYWYRQTLGQGPEFLTYFQNEAQLEKSRLLSDRFSAERPKGSFSTLEIQRTEQGDSAMYLCASSLQGSGQPQHFGDGTRLSIL.

This chain links TRBV13 with TRBJ2-2, with D uncertain. The CDR3 is 12 amino acids. V gave up 5 bases and J gave up 2 bases, with 3 bases separating them. CDR1 and CDR2 (germline): PRHDT, FYEKMQ (reference sequence). The CDR3, as DNA: TGTGCCAGCAGCCCAAACACCGGGGAGCTGTTTTTT. Protein: CASSPNTGELFF. The full variable domain, completed using reference TRBV13 and TRBJ2-2, is AAGVIQSPRHLIKEKRETATLKCYPIPRHDTVYWYQQGPGQDPQFLISFYEKMQSDKGSIPDRFSAQQFSDYHSELNMSSLELGDSALYFCASSPNTGELFFGEGSRLTVL.

The chain carries TRBV4-1 and TRBJ1-5; TRBD1 might be the D (5 bases). The V gene lost 3 bases and the J gene lost 6 bases, with 9 bases spanning the gap. CDR3 length: 13 residues. The germline V gene has CDR1 MGHRA and CDR2 YSYEKL. The CDR3 here is CASSHAGGQPQHF. The CDR3 region has the DNA TGCGCCAGCAGCCACGCCGGGGGTCAGCCCCAGCATTTT.

The DNA for the CDR3 is TGTGCCAGCACCCCCTCGGAGGCCCTATCCTACAATGAGCAGTTCTTC. It codes for CASTPSEALSYNEQFF. V and J are TRBV5-4 and TRBJ2-1; D is possibly TRBD2 (5 bases). The CDR3 spans 16 residues. V lost 6 bases and J lost 1, with 17 bases in between. The germline gives CDR1 SGHNT, CDR2 YYREEE (reference sequence).

The CDR3 coding sequence is TGTGCCTGGAGTCAGGGACTTAGCTTCGATGAGCAGTTCTTC. Translated, it gives CAWSQGLSFDEQFF. This chain connects TRBV30 to TRBJ2-1; weak D call: TRBD2 (6 bases). The CDR3 is made up of 14 amino acids. Deletions cut 2 bases from V and 8 bases from J, with 16 bases between. Germline assignment: CDR1 GTSNPN and CDR2 SVGIG (reference sequence).

The chain employs TRBV7-8 and TRBJ2-2, with a possible D match to TRBD1 (7 bases). The germline V and J ends were trimmed by 5 bases and 3 bases, with 16 bases remaining between them. This CDR3 contains 16 residues. Germline-derived CDR1 and CDR2 are SGHVS and FQNEAQ. The CDR3 bases are TGTGCCAGCAGCCCCTCAGGGGGGTTCGACACCGGGGAGCTGTTTTTT. It is translated as CASSPSGGFDTGELFF. The variable domain in full, completed from reference TRBV7-8 and TRBJ2-2, reads GAGVSQSPRYKVAKRGQDVALRCDPISGHVSLFWYQQALGQGPEFLTYFQNEAQLDKSGLPSDRFFAERPEGSVSTLKIQRTQQEDSAVYLCASSPSGGFDTGELFFGEGSRLTVL.

The V call is TRBV4-1, the J call TRBJ2-3, with 8 positions matching TRBD2. CDR1 is MGHRA and CDR2 is YSYEKL in the germline V gene. V lost 0 bases to trimming and J lost 5 bases; unmatched junction nucleotides: 10. The CDR3 length is 17 residues. The CDR3 DNA sequence: TGCGCCAGCAGCCAAGAACACATAAGCGGGGGTGGAGATACGCAGTATTTT. As protein: CASSQEHISGGGDTQYF.

The gene calls are TRBV6-6 and TRBJ2-7, with D perhaps matching TRBD1 (5 bases). Trimming cost V 0 bases and J 1 base, with 10 bases left between them. The germline V gene has CDR1 MNHNY and CDR2 SVGAGI (reference sequence). CDR3 length: 15 amino acids. In DNA, the CDR3 is TGTGCCAGCAGTTACTCGAAGGGGTTTTCCTACGAGCAGTACTTC. Translation: CASSYSKGFSYEQYF.

This clone showed up many times. This chain uses TRBV5-1 with TRBJ2-3; TRBD2 is a possible D gene (6 bases). CDR1 is SGHRS and CDR2 is YFSETQ in the germline V gene. Trimming left V 10 bases short and J 6 bases short, with 21 bases between. The CDR3 runs to 14 residues. In nucleotides, the CDR3 is TGCGCCCGGTTTGCGGGGCCCAGGGCGGATACGCAGTATTTT. The encoded protein is CARFAGPRADTQYF. The variable domain in full, with the rest retrieved from reference TRBV5-1 and TRBJ2-3, is KAGVTQTPRYLIKTRGQQVTLSCSPISGHRSVSWYQQTPGQGLQFLFEYFSETQRNKGNFPGRFSGRQFSNSRSEMNVSTLELGDSALYLCARFAGPRADTQYFGPGTRLTVL.

V is TRBV4-1 and J is TRBJ1-5; no definite D call. The germline V gene encodes CDR1 MGHRA and CDR2 YSYEKL. The CDR3 length is 15 residues. Trimming left V 1 base short and J 0 bases short, with 7 bases between. DNA for the CDR3: TGCGCCAGCAGCCAAGGACTCGATAGCAATCAGCCCCAGCATTTT. Its protein product is CASSQGLDSNQPQHF.

V is TRBV6-5 and J is TRBJ2-3, with a tentative D call TRBD2 (7 bases). Germline lookup yields CDR1 MNHEY and CDR2 SVGAGI. The CDR3 spans 13 residues. Trimming shortened V by 5 bases and J by 5 bases, and 11 bases separated the two germline ends. CDR3 DNA sequence: TGTGCCAGCAGTACGGGGGGCGAAGATACGCAGTATTTT. It translates to CASSTGGEDTQYF.

Note on this clone: Other nucleotide sequences in the sample specify the same CDR3. The V and J genes are TRBV18 and TRBJ2-7; no definite D call. The CDR3 has 12 residues. Germline values: CDR1 KGHSH, CDR2 LQKENI. The ends were cut back, 3 bases at V and 3 bases at J, with 6 bases in the middle. CDR3 residues: CASSPRGYEQYF. In DNA, the CDR3 is TGTGCCAGCTCACCGAGAGGCTACGAGCAGTACTTC.

The gene calls are TRBV19 and TRBJ1-5; possibly TRBD1 for D (5 bases). The germline V gene has CDR1 LNHDA and CDR2 SQIVND (reference sequence). CDR3 length equals 16 residues. Trimming removed 5 bases at V and 2 bases at J, with 16 bases between. CDR3 sequence (DNA): TGTGCCAGTAGTGCCATAGGGGTGGTGGGCAATCAGCCCCAGCATTTT. Translation gives CASSAIGVVGNQPQHF.

The table lists this clone with a count of one. The chain has TRBV9 and TRBJ2-1; 8 bases are shared with TRBD2. J was trimmed by 2 bases and V by 2 bases; bases with no gene match: 3. The CDR3 length is 15 residues. Per the germline V gene, CDR1 is SGDLS and CDR2 is YYNGEE. The CDR3 DNA follows: TGTGCCAGCAGCGTTGCGGGAGGCCCCTACAATGAGCAGTTCTTC. It is translated as CASSVAGGPYNEQFF.

This clone showed up just a few times. The chain uses TRBV19 and TRBJ2-7; unclear D gene. The germline CDR1 and CDR2 sequences are LNHDA and SQIVND (reference sequence). Trimming cost V 4 bases and J 1 base, with 5 bases left between them. The CDR3 is made up of 12 amino acids. For the CDR3, the DNA is TGTGCCAGTAGTACACAGTCCTACGAGCAGTACTTC. This sequence encodes CASSTQSYEQYF.

In its sample, this clone was seen once. This chain joins TRBV11-2 and TRBJ1-1; D may be TRBD1 (5 bases). This CDR3 is 15 amino acids long. Trimming took 0 bases from V and 0 from J, leaving 8 bases between them. From germline, CDR1 is SGHAT and CDR2 FQNNGV. The CDR3 DNA follows: TGTGCCAGCAGCTTAGATCGGGACTTGAACACTGAAGCTTTCTTT. Its translation: CASSLDRDLNTEAFF.